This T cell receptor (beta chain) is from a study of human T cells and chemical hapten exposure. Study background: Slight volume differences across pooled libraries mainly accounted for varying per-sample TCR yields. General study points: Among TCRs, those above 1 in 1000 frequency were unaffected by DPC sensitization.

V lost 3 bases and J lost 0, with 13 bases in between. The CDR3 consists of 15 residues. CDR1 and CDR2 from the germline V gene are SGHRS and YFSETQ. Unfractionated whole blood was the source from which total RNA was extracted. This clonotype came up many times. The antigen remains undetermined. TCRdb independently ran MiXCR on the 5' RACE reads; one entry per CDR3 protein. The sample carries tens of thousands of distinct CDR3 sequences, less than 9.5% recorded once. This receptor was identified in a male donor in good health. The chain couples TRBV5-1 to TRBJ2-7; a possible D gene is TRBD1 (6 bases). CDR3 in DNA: TGCGCCAGCAGCTCTGGACAGAGGAGCTCCTACGAGCAGTACTTC. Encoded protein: CASSSGQRSSYEQYF.